A single sample is the source of the 11 T cell receptor beta chains below, sequenced in a study of blood T cell repertoires in COVID-19. The table came from immunoSEQ multiplex PCR; TCRdb's copy has only in-frame clones and leaves some out. The sample lists 150,000 to 200,000 clones; about 91% were seen once. Source material: peripheral blood. All receptors derive from a woman younger than 45 with acute or convalescent COVID-19.

V gene TRBV3-1 (or the pseudogene TRBV3-2) combines with J gene TRBJ2-7; the D gene is possibly TRBD1 (6 bases). Germline-derived CDR1 and CDR2 are LGHDT and YNNKEL (reference sequence). The CDR3 extends over 14 amino acids. V lost 1 base and J lost 5, with 12 bases in between. CDR3 nucleotides: TGTGCCAGCAGCCAAGTGAACAGGGCCAACGAGCAGTACTTC. Translating gives CASSQVNRANEQYF.

This clone was seen only a few times. V is TRBV11-1 and J is TRBJ2-7; TRBD2 is a possible D gene (5 bases). V lost 1 base, J lost 12 bases, and 13 bases lay in between. This CDR3 comprises 12 residues. CDR1 is SGHAT and CDR2 is FQDESV in the germline V gene (reference sequence). This chain's CDR3 is CASSLGEGDSYF. CDR3 coding DNA: TGTGCCAGCAGCTTAGGTGAGGGAGATTCGTACTTC. Full variable domain (remainder filled in from reference TRBV11-1 and TRBJ2-7): EAEVAQSPRYKITEKSQAVAFWCDPISGHATLYWYRQILGQGPELLVQFQDESVVDDSQLPKDRFSAERLKGVDSTLKIQPAELGDSAMYLCASSLGEGDSYFGPGTRLTVT.

This clone was detected once. V usage is TRBV6-1 and J usage is TRBJ1-1; D not certain. The CDR3 spans 13 residues. The V gene's germline CDR1 is MNHNS and CDR2 SASEGT. The V end was cut by 2 bases, the J end by 8 bases, with 12 bases between. The CDR3: CASSEWATNEAFF. CDR3 in DNA: TGTGCCAGCAGTGAATGGGCGACAAACGAAGCTTTCTTT.

The chain employs TRBV2 and TRBJ2-1, with TRBD1 matching over 9 bases. Germline loops: CDR1 SNHLY, CDR2 FYNNEI. This CDR3 region has 14 residues. Unmatched junction bases numbered 19, after V lost 10 bases and J lost 15 bases. The CDR3 DNA is TGTGCCACAGCCCGGGACAGGGTTAATTATAGTCCGTTCTTC. Its translation is CATARDRVNYSPFF.

The CDR3 sequence: CASSYPDLVEDTQYF. CDR3 DNA sequence: TGTGCCAGCAGTTACCCCGACCTAGTGGAAGATACGCAGTATTTT. V and J are TRBV6-6 and TRBJ2-3; the D is unclear. Trimming removed 2 bases from V and 5 bases from J, with 14 bases in between. This CDR3 has 15 residues. Germline V gene lookup returns CDR1 MNHNY and CDR2 SVGAGI (reference sequence).

V and J are TRBV28 and TRBJ1-1; D possibly corresponds to TRBD1 (5 bases). Germline-derived CDR1 and CDR2 are MDHEN and SYDVKM. Trimming removed 10 bases from V and 5 bases from J, with 11 bases in between. The CDR3 is made up of 11 amino acids. CDR3 nucleotide sequence: TGTGCCACCATCAGGGTAACTGAAGCTTTCTTT. It is translated as CATIRVTEAFF. Looking up the rest from reference TRBV28 and TRBJ1-1 gives the full variable domain: DVKVTQSSRYLVKRTGEKVFLECVQDMDHENMFWYRQDPGLGLRLIYFSYDVKMKEKGDIPEGYSVSREKKERFSLILESASTNQTSMYLCATIRVTEAFFGQGTRLTVV.

This chain joins TRBV27 and TRBJ2-7; D call uncertain. The CDR3 is 13 amino acids. V was clipped by 3 bases and J by 2 bases, with 8 bases between them. Per the germline V gene, CDR1 is MNHEY and CDR2 is SMNVEV (reference sequence). This CDR3 is CASSFQNTYEQYF. The CDR3 DNA sequence: TGTGCCAGCAGTTTTCAGAATACCTACGAGCAGTACTTC.

A single count supports this clone. V usage is TRBV3-1 (or the pseudogene TRBV3-2) and J usage is TRBJ2-2; 7 nucleotides line up with TRBD1. CDR3 length equals 13 residues. From germline, CDR1 is LGHDT and CDR2 YNNKEL (reference sequence). V trimming: 5 bases; J trimming: 6 bases; junction bases outside the gene matches: 3. The CDR3 DNA follows: TGTGCCAGCAGCTACAGGGGTGCCGGGGAGCTGTTTTTT. Translated: CASSYRGAGELFF.

This chain connects TRBV7-4 to TRBJ2-3; D is ambiguous. The CDR3 runs to 10 residues. Trimming stripped 6 bases from V and 12 bases from J, with 10 bases between. The germline V gene has CDR1 SGHVT and CDR2 SQSDAQ. This CDR3 reads CASRFPHQYF. The CDR3 DNA reads as TGTGCCAGCAGGTTTCCCCATCAGTATTTT.

This clone was detected only once. The V and J genes are TRBV25-1 and TRBJ2-2; TRBD2 matches at 8 bases. CDR3 length equals 14 residues. Germline V lookup: CDR1 MGHDK, CDR2 SYGVNS. V lost 10 bases to trimming and J lost 1 base; unmatched junction nucleotides: 5. The CDR3 reads CATTTSENTGELFF. CDR3 DNA sequence: TGTGCCACGACGACTAGCGAGAACACCGGGGAGCTGTTTTTT.

As concerns this clone: One junction end disagrees with the germline gene, perhaps due to a read error. The chain employs TRBV4-1 and TRBJ1-1, with D unclear. The CDR3 is made up of 13 amino acids. The germline V gene has CDR1 MGHRA and CDR2 YSYEKL. The CDR3 nucleotides read TGCGCCAGCAGCCAAGTAGGTAACAGTGAAGCTTTCTTT. Its translation is CASSQVGNSEAFF.